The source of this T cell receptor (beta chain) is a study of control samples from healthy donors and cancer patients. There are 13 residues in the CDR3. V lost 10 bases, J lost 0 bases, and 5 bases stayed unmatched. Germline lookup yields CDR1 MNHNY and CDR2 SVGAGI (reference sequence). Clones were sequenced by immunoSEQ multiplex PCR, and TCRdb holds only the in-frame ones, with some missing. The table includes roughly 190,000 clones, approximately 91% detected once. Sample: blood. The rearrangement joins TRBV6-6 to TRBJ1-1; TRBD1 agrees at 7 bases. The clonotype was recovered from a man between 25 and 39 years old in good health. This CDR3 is CAITTGMNTEAFF. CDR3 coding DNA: TGTGCCATCACGACAGGGATGAACACTGAAGCTTTCTTT.